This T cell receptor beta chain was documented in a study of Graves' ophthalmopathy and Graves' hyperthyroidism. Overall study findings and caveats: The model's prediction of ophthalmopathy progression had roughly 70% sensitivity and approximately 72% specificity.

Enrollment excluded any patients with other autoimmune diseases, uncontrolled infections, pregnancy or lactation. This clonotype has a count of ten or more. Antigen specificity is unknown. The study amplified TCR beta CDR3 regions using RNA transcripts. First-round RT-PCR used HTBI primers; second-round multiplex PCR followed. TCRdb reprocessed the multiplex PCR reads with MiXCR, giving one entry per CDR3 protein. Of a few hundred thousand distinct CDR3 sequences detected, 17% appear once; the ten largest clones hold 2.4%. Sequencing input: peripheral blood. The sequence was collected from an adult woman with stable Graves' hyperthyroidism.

CDR3 protein: CAISSTGEGQPQHF. CDR3 nucleotide sequence: TGTGCCATCAGTTCGACAGGGGAAGGTCAGCCCCAGCATTTT. V gene TRBV10-3 combines with J gene TRBJ1-5; 8 bases fit TRBD1. Trimming at V came to 5 bases and at J to 6 bases, leaving 6 bases not matched to a gene. The germline CDR1 and CDR2 sequences are ENHRY and SYGVKD. The CDR3 loop spans 14 amino acids.